What follows are 18 T cell receptor beta chains derived from one specimen sequenced in a study of T cells in Graves' hyperthyroidism and ophthalmopathy (dated by TCRdb to 2018 to 2020). The library was prepared using multiplex PCR. TCRdb records Illumina HiSeq 2000 as the sequencer. The TCR beta CDR3 regions were amplified from RNA transcripts. For the first round of RT-PCR on the TCR CDR3, the HTBI primer set was used together with the Qiagen OneStep RT-PCR kit. TCRdb reprocessing: public reads trimmed at Q25 with fastp, clones called with MiXCR, in-frame beta chains kept. A single entry per CDR3 protein holds the most common genes and DNA from its merged rows. The sample table holds 100,000 to 140,000 distinct CDR3 sequences, of which roughly 15% were seen once. The ten largest clones represent 35% to 50% of the sample. Specimen: blood. The receptors originated from a woman in her forties or fifties with Graves' hyperthyroidism.

About this clonotype: A junction boundary mismatches the germline segment, possibly from a read error. The genes are TRBV7-8 and TRBJ2-5; possibly TRBD1 or TRBD2 for D (6 bases each). The CDR3 spans 14 residues. The germline V gene encodes CDR1 SGHVS and CDR2 FQNEAQ. CDR3: CASSFMGGEETQYF. The CDR3 coding sequence is TGCGCCAGCAGCTTTATGGGGGGCGAAGAGACCCAGTACTTC.

This clonotype has at least ten counts. The chain links TRBV27 to TRBJ2-7, with D possibly matching TRBD2 (5 bases). CDR1 and CDR2 from the germline V gene are MNHEY and SMNVEV (reference sequence). V gave up 0 bases and J gave up 9 bases, with 12 bases separating them. The CDR3 is 13 residues long. The CDR3 bases are TGTGCCAGCAGTTTATCAGTGGGGAGAGGGCAGTACTTC. It encodes CASSLSVGRGQYF.

Ten or more counts support this clonotype. The chain joins TRBV12-3 or TRBV12-4 to TRBJ1-1; D possibly corresponds to TRBD1 (6 bases). CDR3 length equals 13 residues. The V end was cut by 3 bases, the J end by 5 bases, with 10 bases between. CDR3 loop: CASSLGQGTEAFF. CDR3 sequence (DNA): TGTGCCAGCAGTTTGGGACAAGGAACTGAAGCTTTCTTT.

This clonotype was detected ten times or more. The chain couples TRBV19 to TRBJ1-4; 9 bases are a match to TRBD1. CDR1 and CDR2 from the germline V gene are LNHDA and SQIVND (reference sequence). V dropped 6 bases and J dropped 0; count of bases not matched to a gene: 5. This CDR3 has 16 residues. The CDR3 protein is CASSPTGGATNEKLFF. CDR3 nucleotide sequence: TGTGCCAGTAGCCCGACAGGGGGGGCAACTAATGAAAAACTGTTTTTT.

The chain is built from TRBV7-8 and TRBJ2-5; 7 nucleotides line up with TRBD1. There are 14 residues in the CDR3. Germline V gene lookup returns CDR1 SGHVS and CDR2 FQNEAQ. V trimming: 2 bases; J trimming: 5 bases; junction bases outside the gene matches: 5. The CDR3 protein is CASSLIGGLETQYF. The CDR3 region has the DNA TGTGCCAGCAGCTTAATAGGGGGCTTGGAGACCCAGTACTTC.

This rearrangement joins TRBV6-1 to TRBJ1-4; the D gene is possibly TRBD1 (5 bases). V was pared by 5 bases and J by 8 bases, with 12 bases between. This CDR3 is 13 amino acids long. The germline CDR1 and CDR2 sequences are MNHNS and SASEGT. The CDR3 reads CASSYRAGEKLFF. CDR3 DNA sequence: TGTGCCAGCAGTTATCGCGCAGGGGAAAAACTGTTTTTT.

This clonotype was seen many times. The chain employs TRBV20-1 and TRBJ2-1; D is perhaps TRBD2 (5 bases). The CDR3 is 13 amino acids. The germline CDR1 and CDR2 sequences are DFQATT and SNEGSKA (reference sequence). With 8 bases removed from V and 4 bases from J, the gap between germline ends came to 15 bases. The DNA of the CDR3 is TGCAGTACTAACGAGGGCGGATACAATGAGCAGTTCTTC. Its protein product is CSTNEGGYNEQFF.

Of note for this clonotype: Just one base apart from a much larger clone, this may be a read error. The J gene is TRBJ2-5, the V gene TRBV18, with TRBD1 matching over 10 bases. V lost 9 bases, J lost 2 bases, and 9 bases stayed unmatched. CDR3 size: 15 residues. The V gene's germline CDR1 is KGHSH and CDR2 LQKENI. The CDR3 nucleotides are TGTGCCAGATCAGCCGGGACAGGGGCTCAAGAGACCCAGTACTTC. Translating gives CARSAGTGAQETQYF.

In this sample, this clonotype turned up many times. J is TRBJ1-1 and V is TRBV6-1; D may be TRBD1 (5 bases). Between the trimmed V and J ends, which lost 4 bases and 8 bases, there was a span of 11 bases. The CDR3 consists of 12 residues. Germline CDR1 MNHNS, CDR2 SASEGT. This CDR3 reads CASSGYRPEAFF. The CDR3 coding sequence is TGTGCCAGCAGTGGATACAGGCCCGAAGCTTTCTTT.

The chain employs TRBV20-1 and TRBJ2-1; TRBD2 matches 8 bases. The CDR3 is 15 amino acids. Trimming cost V 5 bases and J 12 bases; bases outside gene matches: 18. Germline V lookup: CDR1 DFQATT, CDR2 SNEGSKA (reference sequence). This CDR3 is CSAPKSSGSPLGQFF. CDR3 bases: TGCAGTGCTCCGAAGTCTAGCGGGTCCCCCTTGGGGCAGTTCTTC.

In its sample, this clonotype was seen many times. The rearrangement uses TRBV28 and TRBJ1-2; possible D gene TRBD1, 5 bases. The CDR3 is made up of 14 amino acids. Trimming shortened V by 3 bases and J by 2 bases, and 10 bases separated the two germline ends. Germline values: CDR1 MDHEN, CDR2 SYDVKM. CDR3 DNA: TGTGCCAGCAGTTTCCCTGGGGGGAACTATGGCTACACCTTC. This encodes CASSFPGGNYGYTF.

This clonotype has at least ten counts. The rearrangement joins TRBV20-1 to TRBJ2-1, with unresolved D. The CDR3 is 19 amino acids. The germline V gene has CDR1 DFQATT and CDR2 SNEGSKA (reference sequence). The V gene lost 3 bases and the J gene lost 0 bases, with 24 bases spanning the gap. This chain's CDR3 is CSASPLPGTIISSYNEQFF. The CDR3, as DNA: TGCAGTGCTAGCCCCCTGCCGGGCACGATAATTTCCTCCTACAATGAGCAGTTCTTC.

In its sample, this clonotype was seen a few times. The chain couples TRBV7-2 to TRBJ2-3; D is unresolved. This CDR3 region has 15 residues. V was clipped by 5 bases and J by 6 bases, with 18 bases between them. Germline V gene data show CDR1 as SGHTA and CDR2 as FQGNSA. The CDR3 region is CASSAFAALGDTQYF. CDR3 nucleotides: TGTGCCAGCAGCGCCTTCGCAGCCCTTGGCGATACGCAGTATTTT.

This clonotype has at least ten counts. This chain uses TRBV2 with TRBJ1-4; TRBD1 matches 9 bases. CDR3 size: 15 residues. J gave up 8 bases and V 6 bases, and 10 bases lay outside the gene matches. Germline loops: CDR1 SNHLY, CDR2 FYNNEI. Here the CDR3 reads CASSQWDRDQEKLFF. The DNA of the CDR3 is TGTGCCAGCAGCCAATGGGACAGGGACCAAGAAAAACTGTTTTTT.

The table lists this clonotype with many counts. The genes are TRBV7-2 and TRBJ1-5; no reliable D call. V was shortened by 6 bases and J by 5 bases, with 11 bases between the two germline ends. This CDR3 comprises 13 residues. In germline, CDR1 is SGHTA, CDR2 FQGNSA. The CDR3 DNA follows: TGTGCCAGCAGTCCGGACGGTTATCAGCCCCAGCATTTT. It yields the protein CASSPDGYQPQHF. The variable domain in full, completed from reference TRBV7-2 and TRBJ1-5, reads GAGVSQSPSNKVTEKGKDVELRCDPISGHTALYWYRQSLGQGLEFLIYFQGNSAPDKSGLPSDRFSAERTGGSVSTLTIQRTQQEDSAVYLCASSPDGYQPQHFGDGTRLSIL.

In its sample, this clonotype was seen many times. The chain joins TRBV29-1 to TRBJ1-1; 8 nucleotides align to TRBD1. V shed 7 bases, J shed 1 base, and the junction held 8 bases outside the gene matches. CDR1 and CDR2 from the germline V gene are SQVTM and ANQGSEA. CDR3 length equals 14 residues. In DNA, the CDR3 is TGCAGCGCAGACCGACAGGGGCCGAACACTGAAGCTTTCTTT. Protein product: CSADRQGPNTEAFF.

This clonotype was detected ten times or more. The chain links TRBV10-3 to TRBJ1-1; 9 nucleotides line up with TRBD1. This CDR3 is built from 14 residues. Germline CDR1 reads ENHRY; CDR2 reads SYGVKD. V lost 6 bases and J lost 4; bases outside the gene matches: 6. The CDR3: CAIRQDRGGTEAFF. The CDR3 DNA reads as TGTGCCATCAGGCAAGACAGGGGGGGCACTGAAGCTTTCTTT.

This clonotype has a count of ten or more. This rearrangement joins TRBV7-9 to TRBJ2-1, with TRBD2 identical over 7 bases. Per germline, CDR1 SEHNR and CDR2 FQNEAQ (reference sequence). The trim removed 5 bases at V and 3 bases at J, leaving 13 bases unmatched. CDR3 length: 17 residues. This CDR3 is CASSPLVASGVYNEQFF. In nucleotides, the CDR3 is TGTGCCAGCAGCCCCCTCGTGGCTAGCGGAGTCTACAATGAGCAGTTCTTC.